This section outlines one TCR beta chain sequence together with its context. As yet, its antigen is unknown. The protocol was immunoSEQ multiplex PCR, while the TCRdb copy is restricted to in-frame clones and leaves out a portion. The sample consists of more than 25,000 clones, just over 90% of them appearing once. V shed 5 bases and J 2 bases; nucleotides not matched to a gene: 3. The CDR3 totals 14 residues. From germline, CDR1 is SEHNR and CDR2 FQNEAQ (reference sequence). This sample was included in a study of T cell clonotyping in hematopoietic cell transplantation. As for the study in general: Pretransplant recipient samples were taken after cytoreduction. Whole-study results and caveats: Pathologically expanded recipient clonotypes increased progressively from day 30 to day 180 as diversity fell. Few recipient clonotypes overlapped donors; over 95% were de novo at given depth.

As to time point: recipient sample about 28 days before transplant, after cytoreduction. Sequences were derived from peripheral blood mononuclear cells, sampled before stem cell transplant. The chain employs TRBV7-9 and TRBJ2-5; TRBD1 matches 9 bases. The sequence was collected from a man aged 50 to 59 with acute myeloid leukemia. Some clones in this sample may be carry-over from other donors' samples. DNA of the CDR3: TGTGCCAGCAGCCAGGACAGGGGACAAGAGACCCAGTACTTC. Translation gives CASSQDRGQETQYF.